Listed below are T cell receptor beta chains from one sample, sequenced in a study of T cell responses to AZD1222 COVID-19 vaccine. The assay was immunoSEQ multiplex PCR, and TCRdb's table has in-frame clones only and misses some. The sample records about 170,000 clones, around nine tenths being singletons. Sequences were derived from peripheral blood, sampled on day 0 of AZD1222 vaccination. These receptors originate from an adult in good health. The CDR3 runs from the conserved cysteine through the conserved F or W. The order of the fields is CDR3 DNA, CDR3 protein, J gene, CDR3 length, clone size, V gene, D gene. The D gene is left open where the match is weak. Size values are once, few and many counts, or a class for expanded clones, and some rows have none.

TGCAGCGCTTGGGACAGGAAGAAAGGAGTAGCTTTCTTT,CSAWDRKKGVAFF,TRBJ1-1,13,-,TRBV29-1,TRBD1
TGTGCCAGCAGCCAGCGGACGGACTATGGCTACACCTTC,CASSQRTDYGYTF,TRBJ1-2,13,-,TRBV7-9,-
TGTGCCAGCAGCCGCCTCGGGACCCGGAGTTATTTT,CASSRLGTRSYF,TRBJ2-3,12,-,TRBV7-8,-
TGTGCCAGCAGTCCCGGAGGAGGCACTGAAGCTTTCTTT,CASSPGGGTEAFF,TRBJ1-1,13,-,TRBV12-3/TRBV12-4,-
TGCAGCGTGACCTTAGCGGGAGTATACAACGAGCAGTACTTC,CSVTLAGVYNEQYF,TRBJ2-7,14,-,TRBV29-1,TRBD2
TGTGCCAGCAGCATAGCTCCGGGAAAACTGTTTTTT,CASSIAPGKLFF,TRBJ1-4,12,-,TRBV7-8,-
TGTGCCAGTAGTATAGACGGAGCGGCCGGGGAGCTGTTTTTT,CASSIDGAAGELFF,TRBJ2-2,14,-,TRBV19,-
TGTGCCAGTAGTGACTCCAGGGGGTGGACTGAAGCTTTCTTT,CASSDSRGWTEAFF,TRBJ1-1,14,once,TRBV19,TRBD1
TGTGCCAGCAGCACGGGACTAGCGGGGGTAGCCAAAAACATTCAGTACTTC,CASSTGLAGVAKNIQYF,TRBJ2-4,17,-,TRBV7-9,TRBD2
TGTGCCAGCTCCCCCGGAGGCGATCAGCCCCAGCATTTT,CASSPGGDQPQHF,TRBJ1-5,13,-,TRBV18,-
TGCGCCAGCAGCCCCCGGGAGCGCAGCTCCTATAATTCACCCCTCCACTTT,CASSPRERSSYNSPLHF,TRBJ1-6,17,once,TRBV4-1,-
TGTGCCAGCAGCTTGTTTGACAGGGGGAACTATGGCTACACCTTC,CASSLFDRGNYGYTF,TRBJ1-2,15,-,TRBV5-4,TRBD1
TGCGCCAGCAGTGAGGGGACAGGGGTGAAGGAAAAACTGTTTTTT,CASSEGTGVKEKLFF,TRBJ1-4,15,-,TRBV10-1,TRBD1
TGCGCCAGCAGCCAGTCCGGGGTGAATGAAAAACTGTTTTTT,CASSQSGVNEKLFF,TRBJ1-4,14,-,TRBV4-3,-
TGTGCCAGCTCACTTCCGGGACAGAGGGGGAATGAAGCTTTCTTT,CASSLPGQRGNEAFF,TRBJ1-1,15,-,TRBV18,TRBD1
TGTGCCAGCAGCTTAACGAGCTCCTACAATGAGCAGTTCTTC,CASSLTSSYNEQFF,TRBJ2-1,14,-,TRBV7-9,-
TGTGCCAGCAGCCCCCAGACTAGGGGAGCTCAGTACTTC,CASSPQTRGAQYF,TRBJ2-7,13,few,TRBV11-2,-
TGTGCCAGTAGTGACAGGAGGCCTCGCTCTGGAAACACCATATATTTT,CASSDRRPRSGNTIYF,TRBJ1-3,16,-,TRBV19,-
TGTGCCAGCAGTTTAGCGGGAGGGCCAGATACGCAGTATTTT,CASSLAGGPDTQYF,TRBJ2-3,14,-,TRBV27,TRBD2
TGTGCCAGCAGCAGTCGCCCGACCAACGTCCTGACTTTC,CASSSRPTNVLTF,TRBJ2-6,13,-,TRBV6-2/TRBV6-3,-
TGTGCCAGCAGCCATGGGAGGGGGCCTCCAGAGACCCAGTACTTC,CASSHGRGPPETQYF,TRBJ2-5,15,-,TRBV4-2,-
TGTGCCAGCAGTTACTCAAAGGAGATATCAAGGTACGAGCAGTACTTC,CASSYSKEISRYEQYF,TRBJ2-7,16,-,TRBV6-2/TRBV6-3,-
TGCGCCAGCAGCGCGGAGTTAGCCTACGAGCAGTACTTC,CASSAELAYEQYF,TRBJ2-7,13,-,TRBV10-1,-
TGTGCCAGCAGCTTGGAGGCCTACAATGAGCAGTTCTTC,CASSLEAYNEQFF,TRBJ2-1,13,-,TRBV11-2,-
TGTGCCAGTAGTATTCGGCCGTACAATGAGCAGTTCTTC,CASSIRPYNEQFF,TRBJ2-1,13,-,TRBV19,-
TGTGCCAGCAGCGCAGCCACAGATACGCAGTATTTT,CASSAATDTQYF,TRBJ2-3,12,-,TRBV9,-
TGTGCCAGCAGGGGAAACTCGAACACCGGGGAGCTGTTTTTT,CASRGNSNTGELFF,TRBJ2-2,14,-,TRBV2,-
TGTGCCAGCAGCCAACGGACCAGAGGGGGGGGCACAGATACGCAGTATTTT,CASSQRTRGGGTDTQYF,TRBJ2-3,17,-,TRBV3-1/TRBV3-2,-
TGTGCCAGCTCACCGAAGACACTCGGAAACACCATATATTTT,CASSPKTLGNTIYF,TRBJ1-3,14,-,TRBV18,-
TGTGCCAGCTCACCACCGAGAGGGGGGGCAGAGACTGAAGCTTTCTTT,CASSPPRGGAETEAFF,TRBJ1-1,16,-,TRBV18,-
TGTGCCAGTAGTATATTAAGTTCCGGAAAACTGTTTTTT,CASSILSSGKLFF,TRBJ1-4,13,-,TRBV19,-
TGTGCCAGCAGCTTTAGCGGGAGGGCCCACAATGAGCAGTTCTTC,CASSFSGRAHNEQFF,TRBJ2-1,15,-,TRBV7-9,TRBD2
TGTGCCATCAGCCTCCGGGAAGACGAGCAGTACTTC,CAISLREDEQYF,TRBJ2-7,12,-,TRBV10-3,-
TGTGCCAGCAGCCAAAGCGGGAGAAGGAATGAGCAGTTCTTC,CASSQSGRRNEQFF,TRBJ2-1,14,-,TRBV3-1/TRBV3-2,TRBD2
TGTGCCAGCAAAAAGGGGTATTCCTATAATTCACCCCTCCACTTT,CASKKGYSYNSPLHF,TRBJ1-6,15,-,TRBV6-5,-
TGTGCCATAATGGGGGGACAGGGGGCTTACGAGCAGTACTTC,CAIMGGQGAYEQYF,TRBJ2-7,14,-,TRBV10-3,TRBD1
TGCGCCAGCAGCCAAGATGAGGGTGGAAACTATGGCTACACCTTC,CASSQDEGGNYGYTF,TRBJ1-2,15,-,TRBV4-3,-
TGTGCCAGCAGTCCTGGGACGGACAGCCTCTACGAGCAGTACTTC,CASSPGTDSLYEQYF,TRBJ2-7,15,-,TRBV11-2,-
TGCGCCAGCGCTCTACCTAGCGGGGAACAAGAGACCCAGTACTTC,CASALPSGEQETQYF,TRBJ2-5,15,-,TRBV5-1,TRBD2
TGTGCCAGCAGCTTGCTGGGAGGAACTAATGAAAAACTGTTTTTT,CASSLLGGTNEKLFF,TRBJ1-4,15,-,TRBV5-4,-
TGCGCCAGCAGCCAAGAAGGGGACAGGGGACTTCCAGTAAACTACAATGAGCAGTTCTTC,CASSQEGDRGLPVNYNEQFF,TRBJ2-1,20,-,TRBV4-1,TRBD1
TGCGCCAGCAGCGCACAGGGGGGCAGTGAAGCTTTCTTT,CASSAQGGSEAFF,TRBJ1-1,13,-,TRBV5-1,TRBD1